A single sample is the source of the 17 T cell receptor beta chains below, sequenced in a study of cytomegalovirus exposure and HLA in healthy donors (TCRdb year 2017). The library was obtained by the immunoSEQ multiplex PCR assay. For the multiplex PCR, a mixture combining 60 forward primers for TCR Vbeta segments and 13 reverse primers for TCR Jbeta segments was used. TCRdb retrieved this table from immuneACCESS and kept in-frame rearrangements only. Not all clones are present; in checked studies, unresolved V genes account for under half, and no reason is known for the remainder. Recorded for this sample are around 140,000 clones; around two thirds of them occurred a single time. 1.8% of the sample lies in the top ten. Sequencing input: PBMCs. These receptors came from a male donor in good health and CMV-seronegative.

This clone was picked up one time. This chain joins TRBV7-9 and TRBJ2-5; 11 bases are a match to TRBD1. Germline CDR1 reads SEHNR; CDR2 reads FQNEAQ (reference sequence). With 0 bases clipped from V and 5 bases from J, the junction kept 8 bases outside the gene matches. There are 17 residues in the CDR3. CDR3 sequence reads: CASSLAVGQGAAETQYF. Here the CDR3 DNA reads TGTGCCAGCAGCTTAGCCGTAGGACAGGGGGCGGCGGAGACCCAGTACTTC.

This clone was seen more than once but under ten times. This rearrangement joins TRBV7-9 to TRBJ2-3; the D is unclear. Trimming shortened V by 5 bases and J by 6 bases, and 12 bases separated the two germline ends. Germline V gene lookup returns CDR1 SEHNR and CDR2 FQNEAQ (reference sequence). CDR3 size: 13 residues. The DNA of the CDR3 is TGTGCCAGCAGCCCCGTAGAGGTGGATACGCAGTATTTT. Its translation is CASSPVEVDTQYF.

This clone was counted a few times. The rearrangement joins TRBV7-3 to TRBJ2-2, with TRBD2 matching 11 bases. The V gene end was trimmed by 5 bases and the J gene end by 2 bases; junction bases not matched to a gene: 7. Germline V gene sequence: CDR1 SGHTA, CDR2 FQGTGA. This CDR3 has 17 amino acids. For the CDR3, the DNA is TGTGCCAGCAGCAACCGACTAGCGGGGCTAAACACCGGGGAGCTGTTTTTT. Its protein is CASSNRLAGLNTGELFF.

V gene TRBV19 combines with J gene TRBJ1-2; the match to TRBD1 covers 9 bases. The CDR3 totals 15 residues. From germline, CDR1 is LNHDA and CDR2 SQIVND (reference sequence). With V trimmed by 7 bases and J by 2 bases, 8 bases remained unmatched. The CDR3 reads CASTPLDRGNYGYTF. CDR3 nucleotides: TGTGCCAGTACCCCCCTGGACAGGGGAAACTATGGCTACACCTTC.

This clone was seen once. The J gene is TRBJ2-3, the V gene TRBV5-4, with D hard to call. Per germline, CDR1 SGHNT and CDR2 YYREEE (reference sequence). With 2 bases removed from V and 1 base from J, the gap between germline ends came to 11 bases. The CDR3 consists of 15 residues. CDR3 loop: CASSFRQVGTDTQYF. CDR3 DNA: TGTGCCAGCAGCTTTAGGCAGGTAGGCACAGATACGCAGTATTTT.

This clone showed up just a few times. The chain is built from TRBV27 and TRBJ1-1, with 9 bases matching TRBD1. This CDR3 is 15 amino acids long. J was trimmed by 0 bases and V by 5 bases; bases with no gene match: 4. In germline, CDR1 is MNHEY, CDR2 SMNVEV (reference sequence). The CDR3 bases are TGTGCCAGCAGTCCCAGGACAGGGGTGAACACTGAAGCTTTCTTT. It codes for CASSPRTGVNTEAFF.

CDR3 region: CAIGGGNEQFF. The CDR3 bases are TGTGCCATCGGGGGGGGGAATGAGCAGTTCTTC. This chain uses TRBV10-3 with TRBJ2-1; 7 positions agree with TRBD2. Trimming took 8 bases from V and 7 from J; bases not matched to a gene: 2. The CDR3 totals 11 residues. In germline, CDR1 is ENHRY, CDR2 SYGVKD.

This chain joins TRBV7-9 and TRBJ2-7, with 9 bases fitting TRBD1. This CDR3 has 17 residues. V shed 3 bases and J 5 bases; nucleotides not matched to a gene: 14. In germline, CDR1 is SEHNR, CDR2 FQNEAQ (reference sequence). CDR3 nucleotides: TGTGCCAGCAGCTTTCTGTGGGGGGGACAGGGAGCCCACGAGCAGTACTTC. Translation: CASSFLWGGQGAHEQYF.

V usage is TRBV5-1 and J usage is TRBJ2-3, with a possible D match to TRBD1 (5 bases). The V end lost 0 bases, the J end lost 1 base, and 12 bases lay between the germline ends. The CDR3 loop spans 16 amino acids. In germline, CDR1 is SGHRS, CDR2 YFSETQ. The CDR3 region is CASSLDGAGRTDTQYF. The CDR3 DNA reads TGCGCCAGCAGCTTGGATGGGGCAGGGCGCACAGATACGCAGTATTTT.

The rearrangement joins TRBV5-8 to TRBJ2-2, with 7 bases identical to TRBD1. The J segment lost 3 bases and the V segment lost 6 bases, leaving 5 bases of the junction unmatched. Germline V gene sequence: CDR1 SGHTS, CDR2 YDEGEE. The CDR3 contains 14 residues. DNA of the CDR3: TGTGCCAGCAAGACAGGGTCAGACACCGGGGAGCTGTTTTTT. Translating it yields CASKTGSDTGELFF.

The chain has TRBV2 and TRBJ2-7; D gene ambiguous. Per germline, CDR1 SNHLY and CDR2 FYNNEI. Trimming shortened V by 8 bases and J by 0 bases, and 14 bases separated the two germline ends. The CDR3 length is 14 residues. CDR3 region: CASLSEVISYEQYF. As DNA, the CDR3 is TGTGCCAGCCTTAGTGAGGTGATCTCCTACGAGCAGTACTTC.

This rearrangement joins TRBV6-5 to TRBJ1-6, with TRBD1 matching 10 bases. J gave up 8 bases and V 2 bases, and 6 bases lay outside the gene matches. The CDR3 consists of 16 residues. Germline CDR1 and CDR2: MNHEY and SVGAGI. The CDR3 sequence is CASSYASGTGDSPLHF. CDR3 DNA sequence: TGTGCCAGCAGTTACGCCTCCGGGACAGGGGATTCACCCCTCCACTTT.

To note about this clone: Sequence at one end of the junction differs from germline and may be a read error. The rearrangement uses TRBV7-9 and TRBJ1-2, with D uncertain. Germline loops: CDR1 SEHNR, CDR2 FQNEAQ (reference sequence). The CDR3 sequence is 13 residues long. DNA for the CDR3: TGTTCCAGCAGCTTCAGAGGGAGTCATGGCTACACCTTC. Translation: CSSSFRGSHGYTF.

The chain is built from TRBV4-3 and TRBJ2-2; 10 bases align to TRBD2. Germline loops: CDR1 LGHNA, CDR2 YSLEER. V was clipped by 4 bases and J by 6 bases; unmatched bases: 11. This CDR3 contains 17 residues. CDR3 loop: CASSRQGPSGGAGELFF. CDR3 in DNA: TGCGCCAGCAGCCGTCAGGGGCCCAGCGGGGGGGCCGGGGAGCTGTTTTTT.

The chain links TRBV2 to TRBJ2-1; 9 nucleotides align to TRBD2. Germline trimming cut 4 bases from V and 7 bases from J; bases unmatched to any gene: 8. Germline CDR1 is SNHLY and CDR2 is FYNNEI. This CDR3 contains 15 residues. CDR3 coding DNA: TGTGCCAGCAGTGCCCGGTCTAGCGGGGTAAATGAGCAGTTCTTC. Protein: CASSARSSGVNEQFF.

V usage is TRBV13 and J usage is TRBJ1-1, with D perhaps TRBD1 (5 bases). V was shortened by 1 base and J by 2 bases, with 11 bases between the two germline ends. Germline V gene lookup returns CDR1 PRHDT and CDR2 FYEKMQ (reference sequence). The CDR3 extends over 15 amino acids. In DNA form, the CDR3 reads TGTGCCAGCAGCTTAGACCCCAGGGTTAACACTGAAGCTTTCTTT. It is translated as CASSLDPRVNTEAFF.

This clone was found once. The junction does not match germline at one end; this may be a read error. V is TRBV7-3 and J is TRBJ1-1; possible D gene TRBD1, 6 bases. In germline, CDR1 is SGHTA, CDR2 FQGTGA. The CDR3 spans 15 residues. The CDR3 spells CSSSLRTVRNTEAFF. CDR3 nucleotide sequence: TGTTCCAGCAGCTTAAGGACAGTAAGGAACACTGAAGCTTTCTTT.